This TCR beta chain was recovered during a study of blood T cell repertoires in COVID-19. The CDR3 length is 13 residues. The ends were cut back, 5 bases at V and 1 base at J, with 8 bases in the middle. The germline gives CDR1 SNHLY, CDR2 FYNNEI. TCRdb's copy holds only in-frame clones and misses some; the assay was immunoSEQ multiplex PCR. The sample yields tens of thousands of clones, around 83% seen once. This receptor was identified in a human donor in a cohort sampled during active COVID-19. Material: peripheral blood. J is TRBJ1-1 and V is TRBV2, with D unresolved. Here the CDR3 DNA reads TGTGCCAGCAGTCCGACATCGAACACTGAAGCTTTCTTT. Its protein product is CASSPTSNTEAFF.